This entry lists 32 T cell receptor beta chains sequenced from one sample in a study of T cell repertoires in cytomegalovirus infection. TCRdb used MiXCR to reprocess the reads, holding one entry per CDR3 protein. Among roughly 700,000 distinct CDR3 sequences listed, around 30% were seen once. Their antigens remain unidentified. Sequenced material: cultured PBMCs, taken from culture after CMV antigen stimulation. The receptor set was obtained from a human donor in good health (CMV status not recorded). Some clones in this sample may be carry-over from other donors' samples.

This clonotype was picked up many times. V gene TRBV7-8 combines with J gene TRBJ2-1; 13 nucleotides match TRBD2. This CDR3 is 18 amino acids long. CDR1 is SGHVS, CDR2 FQNEAQ, per germline. J was trimmed by 8 bases and V by 2 bases; bases with no gene match: 12. The CDR3 DNA reads TGTGCCAGCAGCTTACTCATGGCCGGGACTAGCGGGAAGGATGAGCAGTTCTTC. As protein: CASSLLMAGTSGKDEQFF.

This clonotype was recorded a few times. The CDR3 here is CASSRGTATYEQYF. DNA for the CDR3: TGTGCCAGCAGCCGGGGAACTGCTACCTACGAGCAGTACTTC. The V gene is TRBV12-3 or TRBV12-4, the J gene TRBJ2-7, with a weak D call TRBD2 (5 bases). V lost 6 bases, J lost 2 bases, and 14 bases lay in between. The CDR3 totals 14 residues.

The rearrangement joins TRBV7-9 to TRBJ2-3; D is unclear. Trimming left V 8 bases short and J 0 bases short, with 12 bases between. The CDR3 consists of 14 residues. From germline, CDR1 is SEHNR and CDR2 FQNEAQ (reference sequence). CDR3 region: CASAGLSSTDTQYF. In nucleotides, the CDR3 is TGTGCCAGCGCTGGCTTGTCTAGCACAGATACGCAGTATTTT.

This clonotype was recorded a few times. The J gene is TRBJ2-2, the V gene TRBV12-3 or TRBV12-4; 10 nucleotides agree with TRBD2. The CDR3 consists of 15 residues. V was clipped by 10 bases and J by 4 bases; unmatched bases: 9. The CDR3 bases are TGTGCCACAGCGGGGGGGGAAGATGGCACCGGGGAGCTGTTTTTT. Protein product: CATAGGEDGTGELFF.

The V gene is TRBV7-2, the J gene TRBJ1-1; a weak D match, TRBD1 (6 bases). Germline-derived CDR1 and CDR2 are SGHTA and FQGNSA. The V and J ends lost 6 bases and 1 base respectively, with 12 bases between them. CDR3 length: 14 amino acids. Here the CDR3 reads CASRNREPNTEAFF. The CDR3 nucleotides read TGTGCCAGCAGGAACAGGGAACCGAACACTGAAGCTTTCTTT.

This rearrangement joins TRBV5-4 to TRBJ2-1; D gene uncertain. Looked up from germline, CDR1 is SGHNT and CDR2 is YYREEE (reference sequence). Between the trimmed V and J ends, which lost 2 bases and 2 bases, there was a span of 11 bases. The CDR3 covers 15 residues. The CDR3: CASSLQLNTYNEQFF. In DNA, the CDR3 is TGTGCCAGCAGCTTACAACTTAACACCTACAATGAGCAGTTCTTC.

This chain links TRBV6-2 or TRBV6-3 with TRBJ2-4; 7 positions match TRBD1. There are 22 residues in the CDR3. Germline CDR1 and CDR2: MNHEY and SVGEGT. V lost 2 bases to trimming and J lost 0 bases; unmatched junction nucleotides: 22. The CDR3 bases are TGTGCCAGCAGTTACACCGCAGGACAGGAGCAAGGAGGATGGGAAGCCAAAAACATTCAGTACTTC. Its protein is CASSYTAGQEQGGWEAKNIQYF.

The chain employs TRBV2 and TRBJ2-7; D gene uncertain. The CDR3 spans 12 residues. The V end was cut by 4 bases, the J end by 3 bases, with 7 bases between. Germline loops: CDR1 SNHLY, CDR2 FYNNEI. The chain's CDR3 is CASSGPVYEQYF. CDR3 in DNA: TGTGCCAGCAGTGGGCCAGTCTACGAGCAGTACTTC.

This clonotype has a handful of counts. V is TRBV28 and J is TRBJ1-2, with D unresolved. CDR1 is MDHEN and CDR2 is SYDVKM in the germline V gene. CDR3 length: 13 amino acids. Trimming stripped 5 bases from V and 3 bases from J, with 10 bases between. CDR3 in DNA: TGTGCCAGCAGTCCACGGGTCCACTATGGCTACACCTTC. Translating it yields CASSPRVHYGYTF.

This clonotype was seen repeatedly, ten times or more. The CDR3 region has the DNA TGTGCCAGCAGCTTAGGTAACAGTGTTGGAAACACCATATATTTT. Amino acid sequence: CASSLGNSVGNTIYF. The chain employs TRBV7-2 and TRBJ1-3, with unresolved D. CDR1 is SGHTA, CDR2 FQGNSA, per germline. This CDR3 spans 15 amino acids. V shed 1 base and J shed 3 bases, with 10 bases lying between them.

Note on this clonotype: Relative to the germline gene, one junction end is altered; a read error may explain this. The chain combines TRBV5-8 with TRBJ2-7; no reliable D call. Germline loops: CDR1 SGHTS, CDR2 YDEGEE. The CDR3 spans 14 residues. The CDR3 nucleotides are TGTGCCAGCAGCTTCCTGGGCCAAGCCTACGAGCAGTACTTT. Translated: CASSFLGQAYEQYF.

This clonotype was detected only a few times. This chain joins TRBV19 and TRBJ2-1; D might be TRBD1 or TRBD2, each matching 5 bases. Trimming removed 6 bases from V and 1 base from J, with 13 bases in between. Germline CDR1 LNHDA, CDR2 SQIVND (reference sequence). This CDR3 is 15 amino acids long. The DNA of the CDR3 is TGTGCCAGTAGGTGGGACGCTGCTTCCTACAATGAGCAGTTCTTC. It yields the protein CASRWDAASYNEQFF. Based on the CDR3 plus reference TRBV19 and TRBJ2-1, the full variable domain is DGGITQSPKYLFRKEGQNVTLSCEQNLNHDAMYWYRQDPGQGLRLIYYSQIVNDFQKGDIAEGYSVSREKKESFPLTVTSAQKNPTAFYLCASRWDAASYNEQFFGPGTRLTVL.

This clonotype was counted between two and nine times. V gene TRBV6-1 combines with J gene TRBJ2-3; 8 positions agree with TRBD1. Germline V gives CDR1 MNHNS, CDR2 SASEGT. This CDR3 is built from 15 residues. Trimming removed 8 bases from V and 0 bases from J; junction bases left unmatched: 7. The CDR3 is CASGNRDRSTDTQYF. The CDR3 bases are TGTGCCAGCGGCAACCGGGACAGGAGCACAGATACGCAGTATTTT.

This clonotype appeared a few times. The chain recombines TRBV28 with TRBJ2-1; 15 positions agree with TRBD2. Germline CDR1 is MDHEN and CDR2 is SYDVKM. Trimming took 6 bases from V and 9 from J; bases not matched to a gene: 6. The CDR3 loop spans 15 amino acids. The DNA for the CDR3 is TGTGCCAGCAGGGAAGGACTAGCGGGGGGGCGTGAGCAGTTCTTC. It yields the protein CASREGLAGGREQFF.

This chain connects TRBV4-2 to TRBJ2-2, with TRBD2 as a possible D gene (6 bases). The length of the CDR3 is 14 residues. V was cut by 2 bases and J by 7 bases, with 11 bases left in between. CDR1 is LGHNA and CDR2 is YNFKEQ in the germline V gene. CDR3 nucleotides: TGTGCCAGCAGCCAAAAAGCCGGGGGCGGGGAGCTGTTTTTT. Its protein is CASSQKAGGGELFF.

This clonotype was observed a few times. The chain carries TRBV11-2 and TRBJ2-5; D uncertain. The V and J ends lost 2 bases and 3 bases respectively, with 13 bases between them. Germline V gene sequence: CDR1 SGHAT, CDR2 FQNNGV. The CDR3 runs 15 residues. DNA of the CDR3: TGTGCCAGCAGCTTACAAGGGATAAGTGAAGAGACCCAGTACTTC. It yields the protein CASSLQGISEETQYF.

Concerning this clonotype itself: A read error may account for a junction end that differs from germline. This chain connects TRBV12-3 or TRBV12-4 to TRBJ2-1, with a possible D match to TRBD2 (5 bases). The CDR3 totals 13 residues. CDR3 loop: CASRIDVEGEEFF. In DNA form, the CDR3 reads TGTGCCAGCAGGATCGACGTTGAGGGTGAGGAGTTCTTC.

This clonotype was counted a single time. The chain joins TRBV12-3 or TRBV12-4 to TRBJ2-7; D assignment may be TRBD1 or TRBD2 (5 bases each). CDR3 length: 14 amino acids. Deletions cut 7 bases from V and 6 bases from J, with 19 bases between. CDR3 nucleotides: TGTGCCAGCATCGGGACCCCTAATAGCTGCGAGCAGTACTTC. It codes for CASIGTPNSCEQYF.

This clonotype was seen more than once but under ten times. This sequence joins TRBV7-2 and TRBJ1-2; no definite D call. Looked up from germline, CDR1 is SGHTA and CDR2 is FQGNSA. Trimming stripped 5 bases from V and 4 bases from J, with 17 bases between. CDR3 length: 15 residues. Written as DNA, the CDR3 is TGTGCCAGCAGCCCACGGACGGCGGCTGTCTATGGCTACACCTTC. As protein: CASSPRTAAVYGYTF.

The V and J genes are TRBV6-1 and TRBJ1-3, with D uncertain. CDR3 length equals 13 residues. Germline V gene sequence: CDR1 MNHNS, CDR2 SASEGT. Between the trimmed V and J ends, which lost 11 bases and 0 bases, there was a span of 11 bases. CDR3 sequence: CAAKRTSGNTIYF. The CDR3 DNA reads as TGTGCCGCCAAGAGGACCTCTGGAAACACCATATATTTT.

The rearrangement links TRBV27 to TRBJ2-1, with a tentative D call TRBD2 (7 bases). CDR3 length equals 19 residues. V was cut by 3 bases and J by 1 base, with 22 bases left in between. Germline CDR1 is MNHEY and CDR2 is SMNVEV (reference sequence). This CDR3 is CASSFSGGRGGGSYNEQFF. CDR3 in DNA: TGTGCCAGCAGTTTTTCGGGCGGGAGAGGGGGGGGTTCCTACAATGAGCAGTTCTTC.

The chain carries TRBV12-3 or TRBV12-4 and TRBJ2-1, with 10 bases matching TRBD2. The CDR3 is 16 amino acids. Trimming took 2 bases from V and 3 from J; bases not matched to a gene: 4. The CDR3 loop is CASSLSGRVYYNEQFF. In DNA, the CDR3 is TGTGCCAGCAGTTTAAGCGGGAGGGTATACTACAATGAGCAGTTCTTC.

This clonotype has just a few counts. CDR3 nucleotides: TGTGCCAGCAGCTTAGGGTGGCAGGCCTACGAGCAGTACTTC. Its protein product is CASSLGWQAYEQYF. The rearrangement links TRBV7-2 to TRBJ2-7; D is unresolved. The V gene lost 1 base and the J gene lost 2 bases, with 9 bases spanning the gap. Germline V CDR1 and CDR2: SGHTA, FQGNSA. This CDR3 is built from 14 residues.

The genes are TRBV7-8 and TRBJ2-1; 7 bases are shared with TRBD2. Trimming cost V 4 bases and J 1 base; bases outside gene matches: 10. CDR1 and CDR2 (germline): SGHVS, FQNEAQ. The CDR3 loop spans 17 amino acids. The CDR3 sequence is CASSSRRSGTSYNEQFF. In nucleotides, the CDR3 is TGTGCCAGCAGCTCCCGACGGAGCGGGACGTCCTACAATGAGCAGTTCTTC. Combining the CDR3 with reference TRBV7-8 and TRBJ2-1 gives the whole variable domain GAGVSQSPRYKVAKRGQDVALRCDPISGHVSLFWYQQALGQGPEFLTYFQNEAQLDKSGLPSDRFFAERPEGSVSTLKIQRTQQEDSAVYLCASSSRRSGTSYNEQFFGPGTRLTVL.

This clonotype turned up a few times. The V and J genes are TRBV10-3 and TRBJ1-1, with 8 nucleotides matching TRBD1. This CDR3 region has 13 residues. V lost 7 bases to trimming and J lost 5 bases; unmatched junction nucleotides: 6. Looked up from germline, CDR1 is ENHRY and CDR2 is SYGVKD. The CDR3 sequence: CAITMDRATEAFF. DNA for the CDR3: TGTGCCATCACCATGGACAGGGCAACTGAAGCTTTCTTT.

The V call is TRBV11-3, the J call TRBJ2-1, with 12 bases identical to TRBD2. This CDR3 comprises 18 residues. CDR1 and CDR2 (germline): SGHNT, YENEEA. V shed 1 base and J 0 bases; nucleotides not matched to a gene: 4. CDR3 in amino acids: CASSLGLAGGPSYNEQFF. The CDR3 nucleotides are TGTGCCAGCAGCTTAGGTCTAGCGGGAGGGCCCTCCTACAATGAGCAGTTCTTC.

This chain uses TRBV3-1 with TRBJ2-7, with D perhaps being TRBD1 or TRBD2 (7 bases each). The length of the CDR3 is 16 residues. V lost 3 bases and J lost 2, with 17 bases in between. Germline V gene data show CDR1 as LGHDT and CDR2 as YNNKEL (reference sequence). CDR3 nucleotide sequence: TGTGCCAGCAGCCAGCGGGGGAGGACAGGTCCCTACGAGCAGTACTTC. Translation gives CASSQRGRTGPYEQYF.

This clonotype was observed many times. Here the CDR3 DNA reads TGCGCCAGCAGCCAAGGGAGTAGCGGGAGATTTTCAGATACGCAGTATTTT. Protein: CASSQGSSGRFSDTQYF. The genes are TRBV4-3 and TRBJ2-3, with 9 bases lining up with TRBD2. V lost 1 base to trimming and J lost 4 bases; unmatched junction nucleotides: 9. CDR1 is LGHNA, CDR2 YSLEER, per germline. The CDR3 has 17 amino acids.

The chain has TRBV30 and TRBJ1-1; D unresolved. CDR1 and CDR2 from the germline V gene are GTSNPN and SVGIG (reference sequence). There are 13 residues in the CDR3. Trimming stripped 2 bases from V and 1 base from J, with 8 bases between. The CDR3 sequence is CAWSPRENTEAFF. CDR3 coding DNA: TGTGCCTGGAGTCCGCGGGAGAACACTGAAGCTTTCTTT.

The chain combines TRBV28 with TRBJ2-2, with D possibly being TRBD1 or TRBD2 (5 bases each). In germline, CDR1 is MDHEN, CDR2 SYDVKM. V shed 6 bases and J shed 6 bases, with 14 bases lying between them. This CDR3 contains 14 residues. The CDR3: CASRIRDAAGELFF. CDR3 nucleotides: TGTGCCAGCAGAATCCGGGACGCGGCCGGGGAGCTGTTTTTT.

Ten or more counts support this clonotype. The chain couples TRBV7-2 to TRBJ2-1, with TRBD2 identical over 9 bases. Germline-derived CDR1 and CDR2 are SGHTA and FQGNSA. The length of the CDR3 is 15 residues. The V segment lost 5 bases and the J segment 4 bases; nucleotides outside the gene matches: 6. Here the CDR3 reads CASSRGGALYNEQFF. CDR3 DNA sequence: TGTGCCAGCAGCCGCGGGGGGGCTCTTTACAATGAGCAGTTCTTC.

The chain carries TRBV20-1 and TRBJ2-5, with 7 bases lining up with TRBD1. Losses at the gene ends were 6 bases for V and 6 bases for J; bases not matched to a gene: 4. Germline assignment: CDR1 DFQATT and CDR2 SNEGSKA (reference sequence). This CDR3 spans 11 amino acids. Here the CDR3 reads CSADRVKTQYF. In DNA form, the CDR3 reads TGCAGTGCAGACAGGGTGAAGACCCAGTACTTC.